This T cell receptor (beta chain) was sequenced during a study of blood T cell repertoires in COVID-19. Method: immunoSEQ multiplex PCR; TCRdb's copy keeps in-frame clones and lacks some. The profile covers approximately 340,000 clones, with more than 70% appearing a single time and about 3% taken by the ten largest. Germline V gene lookup returns CDR1 LGHNA and CDR2 YNFKEQ. With V trimmed by 1 base and J by 8 bases, 9 bases remained unmatched. The CDR3 loop spans 16 amino acids. The chain combines TRBV4-2 with TRBJ1-4; TRBD1 agrees at 8 bases. Sequenced input: peripheral blood. The sequence was obtained from a man between 25 and 39 years old with active or convalescent COVID-19. In nucleotides, the CDR3 is TGTGCCAGCAGCCAAGTGAGCGGGACAGGTGAAGAAAAACTGTTTTTT. Amino acids: CASSQVSGTGEEKLFF.